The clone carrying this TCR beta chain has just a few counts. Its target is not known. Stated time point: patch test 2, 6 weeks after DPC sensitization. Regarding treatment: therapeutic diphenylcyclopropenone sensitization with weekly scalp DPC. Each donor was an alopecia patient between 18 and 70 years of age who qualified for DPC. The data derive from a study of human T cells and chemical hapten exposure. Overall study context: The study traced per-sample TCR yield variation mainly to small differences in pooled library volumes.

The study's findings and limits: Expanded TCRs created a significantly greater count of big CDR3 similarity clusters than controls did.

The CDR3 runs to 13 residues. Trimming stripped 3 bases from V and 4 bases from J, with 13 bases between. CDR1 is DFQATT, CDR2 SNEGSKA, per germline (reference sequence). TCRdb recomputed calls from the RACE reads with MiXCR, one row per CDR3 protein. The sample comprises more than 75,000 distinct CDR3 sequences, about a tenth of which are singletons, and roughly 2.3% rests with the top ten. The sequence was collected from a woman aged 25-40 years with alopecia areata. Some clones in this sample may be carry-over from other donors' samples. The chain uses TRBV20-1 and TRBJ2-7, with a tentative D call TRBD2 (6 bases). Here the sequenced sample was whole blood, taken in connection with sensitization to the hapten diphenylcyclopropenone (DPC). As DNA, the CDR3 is TGCAGTGCTAGGGGGGGTCTTTCGTACGAGCAGTACTTC. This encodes CSARGGLSYEQYF.